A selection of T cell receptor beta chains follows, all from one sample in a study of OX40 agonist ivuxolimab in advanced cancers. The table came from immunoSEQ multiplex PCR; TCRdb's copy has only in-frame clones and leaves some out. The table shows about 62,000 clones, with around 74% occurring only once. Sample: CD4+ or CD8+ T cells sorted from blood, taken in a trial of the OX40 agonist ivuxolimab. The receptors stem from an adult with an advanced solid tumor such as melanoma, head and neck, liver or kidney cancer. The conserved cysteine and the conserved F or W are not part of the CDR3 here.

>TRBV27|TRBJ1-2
ATLGPGQGVGYYGYT
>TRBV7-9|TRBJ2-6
ASRGAGGTGANVLT
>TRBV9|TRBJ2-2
ASSAGGRVNTGELF
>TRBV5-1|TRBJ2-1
ASSLSRLAGYEWNEQF
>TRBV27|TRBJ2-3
ASSSASITDTQY
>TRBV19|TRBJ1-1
ASDGMNTEAF
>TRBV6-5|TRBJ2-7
ASSPDTDWGEQY
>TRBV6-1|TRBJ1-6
AGKTGTKNSPLH
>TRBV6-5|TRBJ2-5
ASNVAGGQETQY
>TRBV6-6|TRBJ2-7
ASSYSPPEQY
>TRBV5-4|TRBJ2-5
ASSLGSGVQETQY
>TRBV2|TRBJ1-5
ASSEGLGLRPQH
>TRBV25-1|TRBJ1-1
ASRTQGRNTEAF
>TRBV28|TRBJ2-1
ASSSGTGAYNEQF